This T cell receptor beta chain emerged from a study of blood T cell repertoires in COVID-19. Study-level background: Acute-phase and convalescent COVID-19 samples originated in the United States, Italy and Spain. PBMCs, B-cell-depleted T cells, or T cells provided the cDNA or gDNA that made up the material.

In the source study's methods: The assay estimated nucleated cells by amplifying reference gene primers. Assay: immunoSEQ multiplex PCR; the TCRdb copy retains only in-frame clones and omits some. The V and J calls and clone size were taken over from that table, and D and trimming were inferred from the DNA. The sample lists around 160,000 clones, 80% to 90% occurring once. CDR1 and CDR2 (germline): MNHEY, SMNVEV (reference sequence). Between the trimmed V and J ends, which lost 5 bases and 4 bases, there was a span of 11 bases. This CDR3 has 13 amino acids. J is TRBJ1-2 and V is TRBV27; D is possibly TRBD1 (6 bases). Sequencing was performed on peripheral blood. The clonotype originates from a man in his 60s with acute or convalescent COVID-19. In DNA, the CDR3 is TGTGCCAGCAGTCGATCAGGGGTCTATGGCTACACCTTC. It is translated as CASSRSGVYGYTF.